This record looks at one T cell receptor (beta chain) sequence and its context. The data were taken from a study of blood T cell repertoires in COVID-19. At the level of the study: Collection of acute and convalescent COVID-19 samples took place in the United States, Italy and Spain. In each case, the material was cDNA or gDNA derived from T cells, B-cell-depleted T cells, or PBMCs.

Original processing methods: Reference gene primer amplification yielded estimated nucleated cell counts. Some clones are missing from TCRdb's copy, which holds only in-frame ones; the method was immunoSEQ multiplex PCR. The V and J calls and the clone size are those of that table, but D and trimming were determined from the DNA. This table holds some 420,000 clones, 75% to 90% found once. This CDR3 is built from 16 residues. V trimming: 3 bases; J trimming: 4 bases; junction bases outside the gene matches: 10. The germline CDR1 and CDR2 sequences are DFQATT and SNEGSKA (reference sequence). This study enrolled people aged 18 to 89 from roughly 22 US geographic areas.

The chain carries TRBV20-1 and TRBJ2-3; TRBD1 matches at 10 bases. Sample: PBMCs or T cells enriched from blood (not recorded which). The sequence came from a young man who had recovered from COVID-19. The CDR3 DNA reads TGCAGTGCTAGTGCATTAGGGACAGGGGCCCCAGATACGCAGTATTTT. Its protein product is CSASALGTGAPDTQYF.